Listed here are 8 T cell receptor beta chains from one sample, sequenced in a study of blood T cells in healthy people across ages. Using a J-beta primer mix together with a sample-barcoded 5' primer, a second PCR was run for about 6 to 11 cycles. TCRdb re-called the 5' RACE reads with MiXCR, one entry per CDR3 protein. The sample includes over 1,500,000 distinct CDR3 sequences, about two fifths of them seen just once. Sequenced input: blood. The receptors were gathered from a human donor in good health.

V and J are TRBV20-1 and TRBJ1-2; D gene unclear. The CDR3 runs 14 residues. The V end lost 0 bases, the J end lost 3 bases, and 11 bases lay between the germline ends. The germline gives CDR1 DFQATT, CDR2 SNEGSKA (reference sequence). The CDR3 nucleotides read TGCAGTGCTAGAGATCTACCTGGGGACTATGGCTACACCTTC. This sequence encodes CSARDLPGDYGYTF.

In this sample, this clonotype turned up many times. The chain recombines TRBV28 with TRBJ2-7; 8 nucleotides match TRBD2. Losses at the gene ends were 5 bases for V and 3 bases for J; bases not matched to a gene: 3. Germline lookup yields CDR1 MDHEN and CDR2 SYDVKM. This CDR3 has 13 amino acids. CDR3 protein: CASSRAGGYEQYF. In nucleotides, the CDR3 is TGTGCCAGCAGTCGGGCGGGAGGCTACGAGCAGTACTTC. Drawing the rest from reference TRBV28 and TRBJ2-7, the complete variable domain is DVKVTQSSRYLVKRTGEKVFLECVQDMDHENMFWYRQDPGLGLRLIYFSYDVKMKEKGDIPEGYSVSREKKERFSLILESASTNQTSMYLCASSRAGGYEQYFGPGTRLTVT.

The chain carries TRBV7-3 and TRBJ2-2; 9 bases fit TRBD1. Trimming at V came to 5 bases and at J to 7 bases, leaving 8 bases not matched to a gene. Germline values: CDR1 SGHTA, CDR2 FQGTGA. This CDR3 contains 15 residues. The chain's CDR3 is CASSLSQGADGELFF. The CDR3 nucleotides read TGTGCCAGCAGCCTCTCACAGGGGGCAGACGGGGAGCTGTTTTTT.

This clonotype was seen a few times. The rearrangement links TRBV27 to TRBJ2-2, with a weak D call TRBD2 (7 bases). The V and J ends lost 3 bases and 4 bases respectively, with 9 bases between them. The CDR3 spans 14 residues. From germline, CDR1 is MNHEY and CDR2 SMNVEV (reference sequence). CDR3 in amino acids: CASSFGGRTGELFF. In nucleotides, the CDR3 is TGTGCCAGCAGTTTCGGGGGGCGCACCGGGGAGCTGTTTTTT.

This clonotype has only a few counts. The chain has TRBV29-1 and TRBJ2-7, with D hard to call. Germline loops: CDR1 SQVTM, CDR2 ANQGSEA. Trimming took 5 bases from V and 3 from J, leaving 17 bases between them. The CDR3 contains 14 residues. CDR3 sequence (DNA): TGCAGCGTTCGCCCAACTGCAGATGACTACGAGCAGTACTTC. Protein: CSVRPTADDYEQYF.

Regarding this clonotype: This may be a read error, as it is one base from a much larger clone. The chain recombines TRBV5-1 with TRBJ1-2; perhaps TRBD1 as D (5 bases). Germline V gene lookup returns CDR1 SGHRS and CDR2 YFSETQ. CDR3 length: 14 residues. DNA for the CDR3: TGCGCCGGCAGCTTACTAGACAGCAACTATGGCTACACCTTC. Translation gives CAGSLLDSNYGYTF.

This chain links TRBV6-5 with TRBJ2-7; 10 bases map to TRBD2. Germline lookup yields CDR1 MNHEY and CDR2 SVGAGI. V lost 5 bases, J lost 4 bases, and 5 bases stayed unmatched. The CDR3 is 14 residues long. The CDR3 protein is CASSNLAGEYEQYF. For the CDR3, the DNA is TGTGCCAGCAGTAACCTAGCGGGGGAATACGAGCAGTACTTC.

This clonotype was found a few times. This chain uses TRBV7-2 with TRBJ2-5; D gene uncertain. V lost 5 bases to trimming and J lost 6 bases, with 7 bases between them. The CDR3 length is 11 residues. Per the germline V gene, CDR1 is SGHTA and CDR2 is FQGNSA. The CDR3 nucleotides read TGTGCCAGCAGCATCGGACAGACCCAGTACTTC. As protein: CASSIGQTQYF.